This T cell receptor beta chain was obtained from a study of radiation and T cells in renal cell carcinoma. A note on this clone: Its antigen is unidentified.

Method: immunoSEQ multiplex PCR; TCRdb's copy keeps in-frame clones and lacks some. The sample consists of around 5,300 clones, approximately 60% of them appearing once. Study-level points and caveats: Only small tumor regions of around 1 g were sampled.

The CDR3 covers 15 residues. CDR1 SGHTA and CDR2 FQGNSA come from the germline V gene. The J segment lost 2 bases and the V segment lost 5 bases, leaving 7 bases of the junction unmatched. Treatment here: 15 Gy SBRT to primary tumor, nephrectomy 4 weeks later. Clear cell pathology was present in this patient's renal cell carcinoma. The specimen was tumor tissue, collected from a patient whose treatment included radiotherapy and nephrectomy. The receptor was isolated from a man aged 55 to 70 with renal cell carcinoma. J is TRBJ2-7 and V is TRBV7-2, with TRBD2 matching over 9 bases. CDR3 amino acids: CASSLFGLAPYEQYF. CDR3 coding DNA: TGTGCCAGCAGCCTGTTCGGACTAGCGCCCTACGAGCAGTACTTC.